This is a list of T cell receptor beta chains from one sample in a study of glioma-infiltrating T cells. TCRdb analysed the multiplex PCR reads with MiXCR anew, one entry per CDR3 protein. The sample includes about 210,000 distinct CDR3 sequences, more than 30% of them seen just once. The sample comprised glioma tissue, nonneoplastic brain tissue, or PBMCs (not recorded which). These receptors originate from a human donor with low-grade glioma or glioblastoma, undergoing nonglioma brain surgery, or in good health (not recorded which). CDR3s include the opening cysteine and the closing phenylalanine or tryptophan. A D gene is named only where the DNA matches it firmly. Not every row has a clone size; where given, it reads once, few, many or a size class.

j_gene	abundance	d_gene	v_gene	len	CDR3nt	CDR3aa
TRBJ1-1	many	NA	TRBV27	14	TGTGCCAGCAGTCTCCGACAGGAGAACACTGAAGCTTTCTTT	CASSLRQENTEAFF
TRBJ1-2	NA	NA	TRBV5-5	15	TGTGCCAGCAGCTTGACAGTGCCCAATAACTATGGCTACACCTTC	CASSLTVPNNYGYTF
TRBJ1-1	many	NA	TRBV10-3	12	TGTGCCATTAAGACGGCGAACACTGAAGCTTTCTTT	CAIKTANTEAFF
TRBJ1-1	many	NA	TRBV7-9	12	TGTGCCAGCAGCGGACAAGGTTCTGAAGCTTTCTTT	CASSGQGSEAFF
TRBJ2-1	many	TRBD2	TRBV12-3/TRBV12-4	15	TGTGCCAGCAGTCAAAGCGGGAGCTCCTACAATGAGCAGTTCTTC	CASSQSGSSYNEQFF
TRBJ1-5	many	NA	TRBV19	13	TGTGCCAGTAATCTTCCACCCAATCAGCCCCAGCATTTT	CASNLPPNQPQHF
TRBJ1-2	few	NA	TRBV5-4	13	TGTGCCAGCAGCCACGACTCCGCAGGTGGCTACACCTTC	CASSHDSAGGYTF
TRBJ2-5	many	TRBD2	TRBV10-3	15	TGTGCCATCAGTGGGACTAGCGGACCCCAAGAGACCCAGTACTTC	CAISGTSGPQETQYF
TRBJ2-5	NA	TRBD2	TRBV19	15	TGTGCCAGTAGTCCCCGCGGGGGAAACCAAGAGACCCAGTACTTC	CASSPRGGNQETQYF
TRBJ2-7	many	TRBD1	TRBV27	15	TGTGCCAGCAGTTGGTCCGGGACAGGGGGCTACGAGCAGTACTTC	CASSWSGTGGYEQYF
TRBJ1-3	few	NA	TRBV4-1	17	TGTGCCAGCAGCCAAGAGGGCCCCCGGGGCTCTGGAAACACCATATATTTT	CASSQEGPRGSGNTIYF
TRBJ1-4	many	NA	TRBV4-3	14	TGCGCCAGCAGCCTCAGACAGCATAATGAAAAACTGTTTTTT	CASSLRQHNEKLFF
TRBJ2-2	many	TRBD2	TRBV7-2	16	TGTGCCAGCAGCGGGGGACTAGCGGGTTCCACCGGGGAGCTGTTTTTT	CASSGGLAGSTGELFF
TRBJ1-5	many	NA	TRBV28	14	TGTGCCAGCAGTCAACCTCAGGGCTATCAGCCCCAGCATTTT	CASSQPQGYQPQHF
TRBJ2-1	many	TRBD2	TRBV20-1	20	TGCAGTGCTTTCTCCCGGTGGGGTAGCGGGAGTAAGGTGTCCTACAATGAGCAGTTCTTC	CSAFSRWGSGSKVSYNEQFF
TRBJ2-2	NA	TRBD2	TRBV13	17	TGTGCCAGCAGCGCTGCCCGGGGAGGGTCAAACACCGGGGAGCTGTTTTTT	CASSAARGGSNTGELFF
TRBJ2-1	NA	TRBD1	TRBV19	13	TGTGCCAGTAGTATTCTCGGACAGGCTGAGCAGTTCTTC	CASSILGQAEQFF
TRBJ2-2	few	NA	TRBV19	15	TGTGCCAGTAGTATCGGGGGCAGGGGGACCGGGGAGCTGTTTTTT	CASSIGGRGTGELFF
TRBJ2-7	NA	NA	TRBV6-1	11	TGTGACGGCAGTCCCCTCTACGAGCAGTACTTC	CDGSPLYEQYF
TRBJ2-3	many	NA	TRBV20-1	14	TGCAGTGCTAGCGCTGGGGTTAGCACAGATACGCAGTATTTT	CSASAGVSTDTQYF
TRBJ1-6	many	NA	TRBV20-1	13	TGCAGTGCTACAAGCCCCCTGAGTTCACCCCTCCACTTT	CSATSPLSSPLHF
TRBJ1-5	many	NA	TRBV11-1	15	TGTGCCAGCAGCTTAGATGGGCAGAGGGGCCAGCCCCAGCATTTT	CASSLDGQRGQPQHF
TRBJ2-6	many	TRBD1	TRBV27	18	TGTGCCAGCAGTTTAGAAGGGACAGGGTTCTCTGGGGCCAACGTCCTGACTTTC	CASSLEGTGFSGANVLTF
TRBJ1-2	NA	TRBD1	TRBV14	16	TGTGCCAGCAGCCGAGGGACAGGGGAAGGGAACTATGGCTACACCTTC	CASSRGTGEGNYGYTF
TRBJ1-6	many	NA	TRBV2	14	TGTGCCAGCAGTGAAAACAGCTACTATTCACCCCTCCACTTT	CASSENSYYSPLHF
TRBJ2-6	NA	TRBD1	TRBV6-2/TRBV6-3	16	TGTGCCAGCAGTCGGACAGGTTACTGTGGGGCCAACGTCCTCACTTTC	CASSRTGYCGANVLTF
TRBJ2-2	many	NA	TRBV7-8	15	TGTGCCAGCAGAGCCGAACGCCCGAACACCGGGGAGCTGTTTTTT	CASRAERPNTGELFF
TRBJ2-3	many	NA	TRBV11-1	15	TGTGCCAGCAGCTTAGCGTTCGCAGGGTCAGATACGCAGTATTTT	CASSLAFAGSDTQYF
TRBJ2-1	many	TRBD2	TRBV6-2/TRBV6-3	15	TGTGCCAGCAGTTCGACTAGCGATAACTACAATGAGCAGTTCTTC	CASSSTSDNYNEQFF
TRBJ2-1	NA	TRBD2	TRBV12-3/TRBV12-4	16	TGTGCCAGCAGGATTAGCGGGATTAAAGGAGTTAGTGAGCAGTTCTTC	CASRISGIKGVSEQFF
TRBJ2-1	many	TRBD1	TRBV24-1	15	TGTGCCACCAGTGATGGACAGGGATCCTACAATGAGCAGTTCTTC	CATSDGQGSYNEQFF
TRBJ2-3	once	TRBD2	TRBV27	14	TGTGCCAGCAAGGACCACCTACTAGCGGATACGCAGTATTTT	CASKDHLLADTQYF
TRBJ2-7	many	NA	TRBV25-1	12	TGTGCCAGCAGTGGTCAGGGCTTAAAGCAGTACTTC	CASSGQGLKQYF
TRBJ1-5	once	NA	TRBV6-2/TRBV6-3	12	TGTGCCACAGGTTTTAGCAGTGAGCCCCAGCATTTT	CATGFSSEPQHF
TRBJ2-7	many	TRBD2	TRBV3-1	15	TGTGCCAGCAGCCAAGGCTCTAGCGGCCCGTACGAGCAGTACTTC	CASSQGSSGPYEQYF
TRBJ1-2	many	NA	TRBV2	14	TGTGCCAGCAGTGTAACAGGGTATCCCTATGGCTACACCTTC	CASSVTGYPYGYTF
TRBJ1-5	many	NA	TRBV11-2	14	TGTGCCAGCAGCTTAGCAGGGCGAAATCAGCCCCAGCATTTT	CASSLAGRNQPQHF
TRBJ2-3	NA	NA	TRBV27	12	TGTGCCAGCAGTTCATGGCCCGATACGAAGTATTTT	CASSSWPDTKYF
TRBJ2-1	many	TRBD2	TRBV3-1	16	TGTGCCAGCAGCCCACAGCCGGGACTACTAAGGAATGAGCAGTTCTTC	CASSPQPGLLRNEQFF
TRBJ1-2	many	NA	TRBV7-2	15	TGTGCCAGCAGCTTAGAGTGGGGTCTTGGTAGAGGCTACACCTTC	CASSLEWGLGRGYTF
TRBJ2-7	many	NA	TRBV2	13	TGTGCCAGCAGTGTAGGGGGGGGGCCCGAGCAGTACTTC	CASSVGGGPEQYF
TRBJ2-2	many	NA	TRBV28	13	TGTGCCACTTCTGAGCCGAACACCGGGGAGCTGTTTTTT	CATSEPNTGELFF
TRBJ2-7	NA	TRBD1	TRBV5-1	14	TGCGCCAGCAGCTTGGAGGGACAGGGGATCGAGCAGTACTTC	CASSLEGQGIEQYF
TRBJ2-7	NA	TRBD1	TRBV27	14	TGTGCCAGCAGACCGGGACAGGGGGTCGGCGAGCAGTACTTC	CASRPGQGVGEQYF
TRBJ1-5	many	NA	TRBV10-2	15	TGCGCCAGCAGTGAGTCGGACGGAAGGCATCAGCCCCAGCATTTT	CASSESDGRHQPQHF
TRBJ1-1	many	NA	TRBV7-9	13	TGTGCCAGCAGCTTAAGGGGGAACACTGAAGCTTTCTTT	CASSLRGNTEAFF
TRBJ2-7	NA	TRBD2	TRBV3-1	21	TGTGCCAGCAGCCAAGATCCCGGTGGAGGCGGGAGGGCCCCCCGCTCGGGAGAGCAGTACTTC	CASSQDPGGGGRAPRSGEQYF
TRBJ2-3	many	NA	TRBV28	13	TGTGCCAGCAGGGACTCCTACACAGATACGCAGTATTTT	CASRDSYTDTQYF
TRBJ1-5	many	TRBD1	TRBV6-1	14	TGTGCCAGCAGTGAAGGACAGGGGTATCAGCCCCAGCATTTT	CASSEGQGYQPQHF
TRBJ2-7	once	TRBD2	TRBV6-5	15	TGTGCCAGCAGTGAAGAGAGCGGGAGTATCTACGAGCAGTACTTC	CASSEESGSIYEQYF
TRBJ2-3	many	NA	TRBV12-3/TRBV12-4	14	TGTGCCAGCAGTTTACGGCAGCTCACAGATACGCAGTATTTT	CASSLRQLTDTQYF
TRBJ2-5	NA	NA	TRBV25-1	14	TGTGCCAGCAGTGACCACACGCCTCGGGAGACCCATTACTTC	CASSDHTPRETHYF
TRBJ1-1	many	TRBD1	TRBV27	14	TGTGCCAGCAGATCAGGGGGCATGGGCACTGAAGCTTTCTTT	CASRSGGMGTEAFF
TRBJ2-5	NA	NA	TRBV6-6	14	TGTCCCAGCAGTTACTCCGGGCGCCGTGAGGCCCAGTACTTC	CPSSYSGRREAQYF
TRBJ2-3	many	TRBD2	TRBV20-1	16	TGCAGTGCTAGGGAAACTACTAGCGGCAGCACAGATACGCAGTATTTT	CSARETTSGSTDTQYF
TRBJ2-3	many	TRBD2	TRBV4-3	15	TGCGCCAGCACCCCTAGCGGGATTAGCACAGATACGCAGTATTTT	CASTPSGISTDTQYF